This T cell receptor (beta chain) was recovered during a study of cytomegalovirus exposure and HLA in healthy donors. This CDR3 region has 18 residues. V lost 0 bases and J lost 5; bases outside the gene matches: 10. Germline V gene data show CDR1 as LGHNA and CDR2 as YSLEER. Overall study results and limits: Clonal expansion was found to be greater in HLA-associated TCR beta chains than in equally common others in a later analysis. Most TCR beta V segments were productive about 87% or about 30% of the time in an earlier analysis. A missense variant in DCLRE1C was later tied to TCR beta V- and J-gene trimming.

Note on this clone: Its cognate antigen is unknown.

PCR was performed using 60 Vbeta and 13 Jbeta primers. The method was immunoSEQ multiplex PCR; TCRdb's version includes in-frame clones alone and lacks a portion of them. This table has under 200,000 clones, roughly 70% appearing once. The sequence came from a woman aged 25 to 45 in good health and CMV-seronegative. The J gene is TRBJ2-2, the V gene TRBV4-3, with 9 bases aligning to TRBD2. The sequenced sample consisted of PBMCs. Written as DNA, the CDR3 is TGCGCCAGCAGCCAAGACCTAGCGGGGCCGGGTCGTACCGGGGAGCTGTTTTTT. Translation gives CASSQDLAGPGRTGELFF.